This T cell receptor (beta chain) was observed in a study of cytomegalovirus exposure and HLA in healthy donors. The PCR used 60 Vbeta and 13 Jbeta primers. Original analysis: A later analysis counted around 74 million unique TCR beta chains, around 11 million shared. Measured with immunoSEQ multiplex PCR; TCRdb has only the in-frame clones, and not every one. V and J calls and clone size are given by that table; D and trimming were obtained from the DNA. The data hold about 120,000 clones, with about 80% observed a single time. The germline V gene encodes CDR1 LGHNA and CDR2 YSLEER. With V trimmed by 2 bases and J by 5 bases, 5 bases remained unmatched. The CDR3 length is 14 residues.

The material sequenced was PBMCs. The clonotype comes from a middle-aged woman in good health and CMV-seropositive. The chain is built from TRBV4-3 and TRBJ2-5; 7 nucleotides agree with TRBD1. The CDR3 DNA is TGCGCCAGCAGCCAACAGACAGGGTGGGAGACCCAGTACTTC. It is translated as CASSQQTGWETQYF.